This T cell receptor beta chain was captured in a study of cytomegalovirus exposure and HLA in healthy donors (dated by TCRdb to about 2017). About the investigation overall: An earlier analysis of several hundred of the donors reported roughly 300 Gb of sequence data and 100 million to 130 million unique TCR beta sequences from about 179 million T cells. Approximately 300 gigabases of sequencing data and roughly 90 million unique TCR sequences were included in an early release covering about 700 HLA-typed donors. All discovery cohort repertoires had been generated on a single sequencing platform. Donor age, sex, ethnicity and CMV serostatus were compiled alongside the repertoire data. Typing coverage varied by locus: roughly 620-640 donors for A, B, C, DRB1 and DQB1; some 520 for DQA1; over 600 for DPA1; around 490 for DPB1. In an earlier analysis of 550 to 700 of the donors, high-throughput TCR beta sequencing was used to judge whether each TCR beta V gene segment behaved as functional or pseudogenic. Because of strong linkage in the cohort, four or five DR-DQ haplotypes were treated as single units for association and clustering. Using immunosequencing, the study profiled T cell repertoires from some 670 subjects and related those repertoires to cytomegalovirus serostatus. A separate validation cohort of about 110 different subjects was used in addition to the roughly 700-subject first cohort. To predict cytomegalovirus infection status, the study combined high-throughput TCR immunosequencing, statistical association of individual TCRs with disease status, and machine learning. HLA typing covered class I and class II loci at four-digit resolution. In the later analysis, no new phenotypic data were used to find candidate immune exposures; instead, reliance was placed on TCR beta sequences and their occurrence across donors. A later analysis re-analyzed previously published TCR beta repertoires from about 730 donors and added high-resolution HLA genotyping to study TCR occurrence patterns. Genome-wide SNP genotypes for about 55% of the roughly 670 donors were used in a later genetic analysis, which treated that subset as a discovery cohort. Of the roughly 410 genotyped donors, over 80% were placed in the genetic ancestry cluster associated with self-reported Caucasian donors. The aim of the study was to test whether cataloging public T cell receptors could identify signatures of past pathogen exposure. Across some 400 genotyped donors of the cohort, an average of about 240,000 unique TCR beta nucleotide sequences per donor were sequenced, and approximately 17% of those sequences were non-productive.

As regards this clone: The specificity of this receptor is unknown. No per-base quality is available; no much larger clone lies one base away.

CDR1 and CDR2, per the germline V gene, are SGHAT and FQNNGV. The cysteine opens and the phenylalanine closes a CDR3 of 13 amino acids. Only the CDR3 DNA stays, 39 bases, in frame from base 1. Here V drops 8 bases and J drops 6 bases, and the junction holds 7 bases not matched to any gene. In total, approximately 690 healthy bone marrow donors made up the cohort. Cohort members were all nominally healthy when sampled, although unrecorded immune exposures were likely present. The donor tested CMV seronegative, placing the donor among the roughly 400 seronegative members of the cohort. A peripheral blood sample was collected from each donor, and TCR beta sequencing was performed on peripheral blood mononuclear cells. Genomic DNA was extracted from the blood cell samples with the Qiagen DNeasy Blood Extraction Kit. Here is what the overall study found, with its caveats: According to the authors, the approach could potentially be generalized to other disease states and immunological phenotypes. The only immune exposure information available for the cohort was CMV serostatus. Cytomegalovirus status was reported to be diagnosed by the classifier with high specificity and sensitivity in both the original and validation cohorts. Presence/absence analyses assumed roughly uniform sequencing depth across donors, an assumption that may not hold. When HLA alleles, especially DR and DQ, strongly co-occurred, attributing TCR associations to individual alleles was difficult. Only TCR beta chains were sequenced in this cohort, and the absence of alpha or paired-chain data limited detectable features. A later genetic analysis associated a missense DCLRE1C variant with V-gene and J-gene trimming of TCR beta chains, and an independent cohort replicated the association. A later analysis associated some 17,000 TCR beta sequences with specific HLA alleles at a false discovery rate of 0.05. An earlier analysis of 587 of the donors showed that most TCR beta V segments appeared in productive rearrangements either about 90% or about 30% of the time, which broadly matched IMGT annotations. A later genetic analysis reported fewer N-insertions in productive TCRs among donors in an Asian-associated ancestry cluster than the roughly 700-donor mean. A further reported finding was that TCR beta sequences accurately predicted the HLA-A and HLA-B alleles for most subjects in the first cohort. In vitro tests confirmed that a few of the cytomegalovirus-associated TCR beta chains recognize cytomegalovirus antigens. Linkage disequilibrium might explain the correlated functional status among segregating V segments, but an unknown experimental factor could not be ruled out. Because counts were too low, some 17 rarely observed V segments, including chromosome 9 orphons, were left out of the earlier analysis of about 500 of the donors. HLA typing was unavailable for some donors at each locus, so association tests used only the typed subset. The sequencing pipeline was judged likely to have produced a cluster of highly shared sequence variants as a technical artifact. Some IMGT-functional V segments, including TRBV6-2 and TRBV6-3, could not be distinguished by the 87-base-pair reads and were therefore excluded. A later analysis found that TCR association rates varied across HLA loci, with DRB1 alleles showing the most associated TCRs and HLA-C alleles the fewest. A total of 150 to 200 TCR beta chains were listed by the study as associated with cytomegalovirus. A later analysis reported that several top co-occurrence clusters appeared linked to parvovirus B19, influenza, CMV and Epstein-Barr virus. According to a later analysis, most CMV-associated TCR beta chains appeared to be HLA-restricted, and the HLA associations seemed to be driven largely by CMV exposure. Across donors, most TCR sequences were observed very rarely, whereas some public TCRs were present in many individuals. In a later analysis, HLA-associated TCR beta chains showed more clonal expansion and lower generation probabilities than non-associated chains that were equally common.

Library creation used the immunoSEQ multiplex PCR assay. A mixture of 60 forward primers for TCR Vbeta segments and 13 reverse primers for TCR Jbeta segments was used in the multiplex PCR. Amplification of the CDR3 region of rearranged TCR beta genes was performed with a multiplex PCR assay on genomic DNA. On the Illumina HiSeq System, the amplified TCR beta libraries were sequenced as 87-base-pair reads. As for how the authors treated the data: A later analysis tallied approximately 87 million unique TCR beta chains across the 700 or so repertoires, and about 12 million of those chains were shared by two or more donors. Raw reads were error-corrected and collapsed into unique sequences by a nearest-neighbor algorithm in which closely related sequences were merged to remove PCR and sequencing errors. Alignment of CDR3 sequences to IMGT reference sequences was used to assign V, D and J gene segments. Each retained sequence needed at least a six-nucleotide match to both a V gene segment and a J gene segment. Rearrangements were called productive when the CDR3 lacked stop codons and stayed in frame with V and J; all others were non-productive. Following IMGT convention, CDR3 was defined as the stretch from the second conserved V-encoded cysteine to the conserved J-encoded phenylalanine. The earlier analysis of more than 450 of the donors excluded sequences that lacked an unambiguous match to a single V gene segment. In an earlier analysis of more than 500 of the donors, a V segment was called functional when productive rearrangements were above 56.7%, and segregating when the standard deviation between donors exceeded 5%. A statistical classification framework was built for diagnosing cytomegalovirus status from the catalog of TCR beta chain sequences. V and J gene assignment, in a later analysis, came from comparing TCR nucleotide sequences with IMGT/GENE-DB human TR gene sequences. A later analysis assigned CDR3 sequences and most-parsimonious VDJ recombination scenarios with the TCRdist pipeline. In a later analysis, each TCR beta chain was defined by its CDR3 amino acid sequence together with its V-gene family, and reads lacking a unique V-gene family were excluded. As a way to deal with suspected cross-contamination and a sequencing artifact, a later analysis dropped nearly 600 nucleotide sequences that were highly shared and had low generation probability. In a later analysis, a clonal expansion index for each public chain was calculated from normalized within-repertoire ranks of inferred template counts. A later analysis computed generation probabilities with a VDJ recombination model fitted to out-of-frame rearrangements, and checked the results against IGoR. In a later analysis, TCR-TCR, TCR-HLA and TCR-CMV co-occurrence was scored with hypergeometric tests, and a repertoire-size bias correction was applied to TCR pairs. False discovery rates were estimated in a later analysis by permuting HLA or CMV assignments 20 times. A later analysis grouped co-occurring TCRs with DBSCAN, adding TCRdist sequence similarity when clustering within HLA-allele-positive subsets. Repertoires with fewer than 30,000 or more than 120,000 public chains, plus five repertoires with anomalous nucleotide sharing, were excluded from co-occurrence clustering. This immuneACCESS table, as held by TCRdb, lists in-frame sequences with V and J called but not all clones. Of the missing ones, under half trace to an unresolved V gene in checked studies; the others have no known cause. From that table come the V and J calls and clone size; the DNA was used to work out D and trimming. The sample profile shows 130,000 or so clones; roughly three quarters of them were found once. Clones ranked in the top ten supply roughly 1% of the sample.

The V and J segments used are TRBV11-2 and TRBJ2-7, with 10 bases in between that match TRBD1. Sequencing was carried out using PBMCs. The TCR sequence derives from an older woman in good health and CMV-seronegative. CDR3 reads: CASDDRDRGEQYF. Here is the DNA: TGTGCCAGCGATGACCGGGACAGGGGCGAGCAGTACTTC.